This is a list of T cell receptor beta chains from one sample in a study of blood T cell repertoires in COVID-19. Some clones are missing from TCRdb's copy, which holds only in-frame ones; the method was immunoSEQ multiplex PCR. The sample contains approximately 180,000 clones, about 77% of which appear only once. The sequenced material came from PBMCs or T cells enriched from blood (not recorded which). These receptors came from a woman between 45 and 60 years old with acute COVID-19. CDR3s include the opening cysteine and the closing phenylalanine or tryptophan. The D gene is left open where the match is weak. Only part of the rows carry a size: once, few, many, or a class if the clone is expanded.

cdr3_nt: TGTGCCAGCAGTCCGCCCGGGGGAGGAAACACTGAAGCTTTCTTT
cdr3_aa: CASSPPGGGNTEAFF
clone_size: -
j_call: TRBJ1-1
v_call: TRBV28
d_call: -

cdr3_nt: TGTGCCAGCAGTTACGCCAGGACAATAAATGGCTACACCTTC
cdr3_aa: CASSYARTINGYTF
clone_size: many
j_call: TRBJ1-2
v_call: TRBV6-2/TRBV6-3
d_call: -

cdr3_nt: TGTGCCAGCAGCCTAGCTAGCGAACAAGAGACCCAGTACTTC
cdr3_aa: CASSLASEQETQYF
clone_size: few
j_call: TRBJ2-5
v_call: TRBV3-1/TRBV3-2
d_call: -

cdr3_nt: TGTGCCAGCAGCCAAGATGGACCAGGGGGCACCACAGATACGCAGTATTTT
cdr3_aa: CASSQDGPGGTTDTQYF
clone_size: -
j_call: TRBJ2-3
v_call: TRBV4-2
d_call: TRBD1

cdr3_nt: TGTGCCAGCAGCCGCAGGGGGCTAGGGTATCAGCCCCAGCATTTT
cdr3_aa: CASSRRGLGYQPQHF
clone_size: few
j_call: TRBJ1-5
v_call: TRBV28
d_call: TRBD1

cdr3_nt: TGTGCCAGCAGCTTATGGGAGCCTTATTCACCCCTCCACTTT
cdr3_aa: CASSLWEPYSPLHF
clone_size: -
j_call: TRBJ1-6
v_call: TRBV13
d_call: -

cdr3_nt: TGCGCCAGCAGACCGAGGGAAGGACATGGCTACACCTTC
cdr3_aa: CASRPREGHGYTF
clone_size: few
j_call: TRBJ1-2
v_call: TRBV4-1
d_call: -

cdr3_nt: TGTGCCAGCAGCCAAGCTGGCGGAGGGATCACAGATACGCAGTATTTT
cdr3_aa: CASSQAGGGITDTQYF
clone_size: -
j_call: TRBJ2-3
v_call: TRBV4-2
d_call: -

cdr3_nt: TGTGCCAGTAAACCGGACAGGAGACCTAACACTGAAGCTTTCTTT
cdr3_aa: CASKPDRRPNTEAFF
clone_size: few
j_call: TRBJ1-1
v_call: TRBV19
d_call: TRBD1

cdr3_nt: TGTGCCAGCAGCCAAGATTCTTCCCCACACCGGAAGACAGGGGGCAACCATGAGCAGTTCTTC
cdr3_aa: CASSQDSSPHRKTGGNHEQFF
clone_size: -
j_call: TRBJ2-1
v_call: TRBV3-1/TRBV3-2
d_call: TRBD1

cdr3_nt: TGTGCCAGCAGCTTAGACCGGGGGGATGAAGCTTTCTTT
cdr3_aa: CASSLDRGDEAFF
clone_size: -
j_call: TRBJ1-1
v_call: TRBV7-2
d_call: -

cdr3_nt: TGTGCCAGCAGTGAAGTCCTATTAGCGGGGTTACAAGAGACCCAGTACTTC
cdr3_aa: CASSEVLLAGLQETQYF
clone_size: once
j_call: TRBJ2-5
v_call: TRBV6-1
d_call: TRBD2

cdr3_nt: TGTGCCAGCAGTTTAGGTCGTACCTACTCACCCCTCCACTTT
cdr3_aa: CASSLGRTYSPLHF
clone_size: -
j_call: TRBJ1-6
v_call: TRBV28
d_call: -

cdr3_nt: TGTGCCAGCATACCCAGGGGGCGAGGGACCCAGTACTTC
cdr3_aa: CASIPRGRGTQYF
clone_size: -
j_call: TRBJ2-5
v_call: TRBV28
d_call: TRBD1

cdr3_nt: TGTGCCAGCAGCTGGGGGGGCGTTGGAAACACCATATATTTT
cdr3_aa: CASSWGGVGNTIYF
clone_size: -
j_call: TRBJ1-3
v_call: TRBV5-4
d_call: -

cdr3_nt: TGTGCCACCGGACAGGGGGAAGGCTACACCTTC
cdr3_aa: CATGQGEGYTF
clone_size: -
j_call: TRBJ1-2
v_call: TRBV10-3
d_call: TRBD1

cdr3_nt: TGTGCCAGCAGCCCCGGGACTAGCGGGAGCTCCTACAATGAGCAGTTCTTC
cdr3_aa: CASSPGTSGSSYNEQFF
clone_size: -
j_call: TRBJ2-1
v_call: TRBV5-6
d_call: TRBD2

cdr3_nt: TGTGCCAGCAGCAGTATCGGACAGGCCGATCAGCCCCAGCATTTT
cdr3_aa: CASSSIGQADQPQHF
clone_size: -
j_call: TRBJ1-5
v_call: TRBV4-2
d_call: TRBD1

cdr3_nt: TGTGCCAGCAGCTTAGCGTTTCTAGCGGGGGGTGGTCCTGAGCAGTTCTTC
cdr3_aa: CASSLAFLAGGGPEQFF
clone_size: -
j_call: TRBJ2-1
v_call: TRBV7-2
d_call: TRBD2

cdr3_nt: TGTGCCACCAGTGATCCCGGACAGGTCACAGATACGCAGTATTTT
cdr3_aa: CATSDPGQVTDTQYF
clone_size: -
j_call: TRBJ2-3
v_call: TRBV24-1
d_call: TRBD1

cdr3_nt: TGCGCCAGCAGCCAAGTGGCGTTTACAACAGGCGATGAGCAGTTCTTC
cdr3_aa: CASSQVAFTTGDEQFF
clone_size: -
j_call: TRBJ2-1
v_call: TRBV4-1
d_call: -

cdr3_nt: TGTGCCAGCAGCAACCGGGACTCCTTGGTGGCTTTCTTT
cdr3_aa: CASSNRDSLVAFF
clone_size: -
j_call: TRBJ1-1
v_call: TRBV13
d_call: -

cdr3_nt: TGTGCCAGCAGCCCCAGCTCTGGGGCCAACGTCCTGACTTTC
cdr3_aa: CASSPSSGANVLTF
clone_size: -
j_call: TRBJ2-6
v_call: TRBV7-6
d_call: -

cdr3_nt: TGTGCCAGCAGCGTCCCATTAGGACAGGGGAGAAACTATGGCTACACCTTC
cdr3_aa: CASSVPLGQGRNYGYTF
clone_size: -
j_call: TRBJ1-2
v_call: TRBV9
d_call: TRBD1

cdr3_nt: TGTGCCAGTAGCCTCCCCTGGGCGGGGGGCTCGTACAATGAGCAGTTCTTC
cdr3_aa: CASSLPWAGGSYNEQFF
clone_size: few
j_call: TRBJ2-1
v_call: TRBV19
d_call: TRBD2

cdr3_nt: TGTGCCAGCACCCGAAGGGGGGGCCGTAGCGTAGATACGCAGTATTTT
cdr3_aa: CASTRRGGRSVDTQYF
clone_size: -
j_call: TRBJ2-3
v_call: TRBV11-2
d_call: -

cdr3_nt: TGCAGTGCTAGTCTAGACGGTAGGAATACTGAAGCTTTCTTT
cdr3_aa: CSASLDGRNTEAFF
clone_size: -
j_call: TRBJ1-1
v_call: TRBV20-1
d_call: -

cdr3_nt: TGTGCCAGCAGCTTTACACAGGGGGCGCTTAGTTCAGGAAACACCATATATTTT
cdr3_aa: CASSFTQGALSSGNTIYF
clone_size: -
j_call: TRBJ1-3
v_call: TRBV5-6
d_call: TRBD1

cdr3_nt: TGTGCCAGCAGTAGGGTAGAAGCGGGGGGGCGAGAGACCCAGTACTTC
cdr3_aa: CASSRVEAGGRETQYF
clone_size: -
j_call: TRBJ2-5
v_call: TRBV6-2/TRBV6-3
d_call: TRBD2

cdr3_nt: TGTGCCAGCAGCTTTCAGGGGGCGGGTGGCTACACCTTC
cdr3_aa: CASSFQGAGGYTF
clone_size: -
j_call: TRBJ1-2
v_call: TRBV7-9
d_call: TRBD1

cdr3_nt: TGCGCCAGCAGCCAAGATCGACTAGCTCCCTACACCGGGGAGCTGTTTTTT
cdr3_aa: CASSQDRLAPYTGELFF
clone_size: -
j_call: TRBJ2-2
v_call: TRBV4-3
d_call: TRBD2

cdr3_nt: TGTGCCAGTAAAGACAGCCCCTCTAGCACAGATACGCAGTATTTT
cdr3_aa: CASKDSPSSTDTQYF
clone_size: -
j_call: TRBJ2-3
v_call: TRBV19
d_call: -

cdr3_nt: TGTGCCAGCAGGATAGGGACAGCGAACACTGAAGCTTTCTTT
cdr3_aa: CASRIGTANTEAFF
clone_size: -
j_call: TRBJ1-1
v_call: TRBV7-6
d_call: TRBD1

cdr3_nt: TGTGCCACCAGTGAGGCCGGACAGGGGGCCGAAGCTTTCTTT
cdr3_aa: CATSEAGQGAEAFF
clone_size: -
j_call: TRBJ1-1
v_call: TRBV24-1
d_call: TRBD1

cdr3_nt: TGTGCCAGCAGCTTAGGCGGGGGGCAATACAATGAGCAGTTCTTC
cdr3_aa: CASSLGGGQYNEQFF
clone_size: -
j_call: TRBJ2-1
v_call: TRBV5-5
d_call: TRBD2

cdr3_nt: TGTGCCAGCAGCAAAAGAAGGGGCCGGCAAGAGACCCAGTACTTC
cdr3_aa: CASSKRRGRQETQYF
clone_size: -
j_call: TRBJ2-5
v_call: TRBV21-1
d_call: -

cdr3_nt: TGTGCCAGCTCACCAACCAGGGGGTATGCCGGGGAGCTGTTTTTT
cdr3_aa: CASSPTRGYAGELFF
clone_size: -
j_call: TRBJ2-2
v_call: TRBV18
d_call: TRBD1

cdr3_nt: TGTGCCAGCACCCTCAATAGCGGGGGTATAGCTTTCTTT
cdr3_aa: CASTLNSGGIAFF
clone_size: few
j_call: TRBJ1-1
v_call: TRBV7-9
d_call: -

cdr3_nt: TGCGCCAGCAGCCAAGAAGGGCGGGTCCAAGAGACCCAGTACTTC
cdr3_aa: CASSQEGRVQETQYF
clone_size: -
j_call: TRBJ2-5
v_call: TRBV4-1
d_call: -

cdr3_nt: TGTGCCAGCAGCCGTAGTGGGACAGGGGGCGGGGAGACCCAGTACTTC
cdr3_aa: CASSRSGTGGGETQYF
clone_size: -
j_call: TRBJ2-5
v_call: TRBV5-4
d_call: TRBD1

cdr3_nt: TGTGCCAGCAGTGAAGATCCGGGAAACACCATATATTTT
cdr3_aa: CASSEDPGNTIYF
clone_size: -
j_call: TRBJ1-3
v_call: TRBV6-1
d_call: -

cdr3_nt: TGTGCCAGCAGCTTGGAGGGGGGGAGGGCGAACTATGGCTACACCTTC
cdr3_aa: CASSLEGGRANYGYTF
clone_size: -
j_call: TRBJ1-2
v_call: TRBV5-8
d_call: -

cdr3_nt: TGTGCCAGCAGCACCAGGCCCCTTGATAATTCACCCCTCCACTTT
cdr3_aa: CASSTRPLDNSPLHF
clone_size: -
j_call: TRBJ1-6
v_call: TRBV7-8
d_call: -

cdr3_nt: TGTGCCAGCAGCTTGTTGGCGGGGGCCCCAGGCTACACCTTC
cdr3_aa: CASSLLAGAPGYTF
clone_size: -
j_call: TRBJ1-2
v_call: TRBV5-6
d_call: -

cdr3_nt: TGCGCCAGCAGCTTGGCCCAGGGGGTTAATTCACCCCTCCACTTT
cdr3_aa: CASSLAQGVNSPLHF
clone_size: -
j_call: TRBJ1-6
v_call: TRBV5-1
d_call: TRBD1

cdr3_nt: TGTGCCAGCAGTTTAGCCGGGACAGGGGCCTATGGCTACACCTTC
cdr3_aa: CASSLAGTGAYGYTF
clone_size: once
j_call: TRBJ1-2
v_call: TRBV28
d_call: TRBD1

cdr3_nt: TGCGCCAGCAGCCCAAACCCGGGTGGTCAGCCCCAGCATTTT
cdr3_aa: CASSPNPGGQPQHF
clone_size: -
j_call: TRBJ1-5
v_call: TRBV5-1
d_call: -

cdr3_nt: TGTGCCACCCCCCCGACAGGATGGATTCGGGGTAATCAGCCCCAGCATTTT
cdr3_aa: CATPPTGWIRGNQPQHF
clone_size: -
j_call: TRBJ1-5
v_call: TRBV5-6
d_call: -

cdr3_nt: TGTGCCAGCAGAACCGGGACTAGCAGTTACAATGAGCAGTTCTTC
cdr3_aa: CASRTGTSSYNEQFF
clone_size: -
j_call: TRBJ2-1
v_call: TRBV6-5
d_call: TRBD2

cdr3_nt: TGTGCCAGCAAGGGGGCGATTACGCAGTATTTT
cdr3_aa: CASKGAITQYF
clone_size: -
j_call: TRBJ2-3
v_call: TRBV6-5
d_call: TRBD1

cdr3_nt: TGTGCCAGCAGCTTAGAGGGGAGCGGGGGGGTCACAGATACGCAGTATTTT
cdr3_aa: CASSLEGSGGVTDTQYF
clone_size: once
j_call: TRBJ2-3
v_call: TRBV11-3
d_call: TRBD2